These 5 T cell receptor beta chains originate from one sample sequenced in a study of low-dose radiotherapy and immunotherapy resistance in tumors (dated by TCRdb to between 2021 and 2023). What the time point label conveys for this sample: before trial treatment. The reads were generated on an Illumina MiniSeq. First-strand cDNA was synthesized with Superscript III and a set of TRAV- and TRBV-specific primers, covering both TCRalpha and TCRbeta chains. TCRs were amplified with Phusion for 20 to 25 PCR cycles, with a constant-region primer paired with the adapter attached to the V primers. The raw public data were reprocessed by TCRdb itself: fastp quality trimming at Q25, MiXCR clonotype calling, in-frame beta chains only. Every CDR3 protein is listed once, alongside the most common genes and DNA of its rows. Counted in this sample were more than 85,000 distinct CDR3 sequences; roughly 9% of them appeared once. 1% of the sample lies in the top ten.

The sample here was PBMCs, taken before treatment. These receptors were obtained from a male donor with prostate cancer.

This clonotype was detected many times. The rearrangement uses TRBV7-2 and TRBJ2-1; 13 nucleotides line up with TRBD2. This CDR3 has 15 residues. Germline assignment: CDR1 SGHTA and CDR2 FQGNSA. Unmatched junction bases numbered 2, after V lost 3 bases and J lost 6 bases. The CDR3 region has the DNA TGTGCCAGCAGCTTGGGACTAGCGGGACCCAATGAGCAGTTCTTC. Translated: CASSLGLAGPNEQFF.

This clonotype was observed many times. V usage is TRBV18 and J usage is TRBJ2-7; D is perhaps TRBD1 (6 bases). CDR1 KGHSH and CDR2 LQKENI come from the germline V gene. V gave up 6 bases and J gave up 3 bases, with 18 bases separating them. CDR3 size: 15 residues. CDR3 in amino acids: CASSLFRDTFYEQYF. The DNA for the CDR3 is TGTGCCAGCTCTCTGTTCCGGGACACCTTCTACGAGCAGTACTTC. Looking up the rest from reference TRBV18 and TRBJ2-7 gives the full variable domain: NAGVMQNPRHLVRRRGQEARLRCSPMKGHSHVYWYRQLPEEGLKFMVYLQKENIIDESGMPKERFSAEFPKEGPSILRIQQVVRGDSAAYFCASSLFRDTFYEQYFGPGTRLTVT.

This clonotype was detected ten times or more. The chain joins TRBV2 to TRBJ2-1, with 10 bases identical to TRBD1. V dropped 5 bases and J dropped 7; count of bases not matched to a gene: 5. The CDR3 consists of 14 residues. CDR1 is SNHLY, CDR2 FYNNEI, per germline. The CDR3 coding sequence is TGTGCCAGCAGTACGGGACAGGGGAAAAATGAGCAGTTCTTC. Amino acid sequence: CASSTGQGKNEQFF.

There are many counts of this clonotype. V is TRBV5-1 and J is TRBJ2-3; D ambiguous. The CDR3 length is 14 residues. Germline CDR1 and CDR2: SGHRS and YFSETQ. V was shortened by 5 bases and J by 2 bases, with 12 bases between the two germline ends. CDR3 loop: CASSRNSATDTQYF. CDR3 nucleotides: TGCGCCAGCAGTCGAAACTCCGCCACAGATACGCAGTATTTT.

Ten or more counts support this clonotype. The chain is built from TRBV20-1 and TRBJ1-2; 10 positions match TRBD1. Trimming cost V 3 bases and J 7 bases; bases outside gene matches: 2. The CDR3 consists of 12 residues. Germline V gene sequence: CDR1 DFQATT, CDR2 SNEGSKA (reference sequence). The CDR3: CSARTGGFGYTF. The CDR3 DNA follows: TGCAGTGCTAGGACAGGGGGCTTTGGCTACACCTTC.